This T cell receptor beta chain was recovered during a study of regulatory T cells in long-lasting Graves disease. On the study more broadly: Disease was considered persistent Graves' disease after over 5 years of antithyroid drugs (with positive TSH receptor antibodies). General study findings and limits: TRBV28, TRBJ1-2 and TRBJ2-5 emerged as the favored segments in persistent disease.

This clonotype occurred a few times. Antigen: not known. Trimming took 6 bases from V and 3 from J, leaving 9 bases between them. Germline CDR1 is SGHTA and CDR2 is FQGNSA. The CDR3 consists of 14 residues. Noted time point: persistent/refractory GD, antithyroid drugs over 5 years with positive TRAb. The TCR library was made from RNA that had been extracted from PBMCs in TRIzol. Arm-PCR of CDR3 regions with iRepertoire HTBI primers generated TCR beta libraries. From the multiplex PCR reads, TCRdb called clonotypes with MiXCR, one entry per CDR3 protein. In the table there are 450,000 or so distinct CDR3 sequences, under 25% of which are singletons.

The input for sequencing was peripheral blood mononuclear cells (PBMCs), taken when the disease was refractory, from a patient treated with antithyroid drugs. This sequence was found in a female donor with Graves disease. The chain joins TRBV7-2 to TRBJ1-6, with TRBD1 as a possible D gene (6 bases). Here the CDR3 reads CASSGQIYNSPLHF. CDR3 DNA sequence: TGTGCCAGCAGTGGACAGATCTATAATTCACCCCTCCACTTT. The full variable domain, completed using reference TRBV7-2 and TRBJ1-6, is GAGVSQSPSNKVTEKGKDVELRCDPISGHTALYWYRQSLGQGLEFLIYFQGNSAPDKSGLPSDRFSAERTGGSVSTLTIQRTQQEDSAVYLCASSGQIYNSPLHFGNGTRLTVT.